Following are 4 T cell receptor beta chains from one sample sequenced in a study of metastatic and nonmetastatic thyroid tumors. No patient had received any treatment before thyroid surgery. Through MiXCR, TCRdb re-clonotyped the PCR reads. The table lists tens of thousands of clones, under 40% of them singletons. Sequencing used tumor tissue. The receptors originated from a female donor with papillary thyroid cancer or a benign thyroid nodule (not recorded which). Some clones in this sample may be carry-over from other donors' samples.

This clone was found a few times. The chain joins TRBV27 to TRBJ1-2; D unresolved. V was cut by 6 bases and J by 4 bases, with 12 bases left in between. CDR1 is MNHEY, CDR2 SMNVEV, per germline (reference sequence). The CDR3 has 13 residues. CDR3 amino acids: CASSSTPSYGYTF. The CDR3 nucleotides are TGTGCCAGCAGCTCGACACCTTCCTATGGCTACACCTTC.

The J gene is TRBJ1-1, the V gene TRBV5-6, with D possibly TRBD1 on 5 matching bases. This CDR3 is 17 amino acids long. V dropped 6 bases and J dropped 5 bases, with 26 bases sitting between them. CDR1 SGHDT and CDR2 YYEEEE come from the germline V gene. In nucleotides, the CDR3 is TGTGCCAGCAACCCCCAGGGATGGGGTCGAAGTTATACTGAAGCTTTCTTT. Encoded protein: CASNPQGWGRSYTEAFF.

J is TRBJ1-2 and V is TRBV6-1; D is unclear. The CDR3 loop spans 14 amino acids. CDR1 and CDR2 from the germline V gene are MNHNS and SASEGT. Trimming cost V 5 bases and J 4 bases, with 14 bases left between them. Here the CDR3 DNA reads TGTGCCAGCAGTAGAATGACCGTCTCCTATGGCTACACCTTC. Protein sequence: CASSRMTVSYGYTF.

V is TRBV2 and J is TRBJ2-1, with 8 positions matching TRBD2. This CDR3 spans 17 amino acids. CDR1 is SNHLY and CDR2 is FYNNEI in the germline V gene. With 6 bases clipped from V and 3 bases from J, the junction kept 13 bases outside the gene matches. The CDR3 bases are TGTGCCAGCAGGAGTAGTCGTAGCGGGACCCTCTACAATGAGCAGTTCTTC. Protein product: CASRSSRSGTLYNEQFF.